This T cell receptor beta chain derives from a study of T cell clusters in autoimmune cytopenias. Judged by frequency, this clonotype is large. From germline, CDR1 is LNHDA and CDR2 SQIVND (reference sequence). The CDR3 consists of 15 residues. TRB was amplified from roughly 250 ng of peripheral blood genomic DNA per sample. TRB was amplified by touch-down multiplex PCR, primer pools A and B combined. From its re-call of the multiplex PCR reads, TCRdb lists each CDR3 protein once, without DNA. This sample's table reports 500 or so distinct CDR3 sequences. These same records also appear under a second study, on T cell repertoires in aging, cancer and after chemotherapy. From that second work: Compared with age-matched healthy donors, untreated hematological or solid cancer patients showed higher blood TCR clonality. Across the chemotherapy interval, each cancer cohort showed higher median generation probability, suggesting thymic rebound.

Sequencing was carried out using peripheral blood. The chain couples TRBV19 to TRBJ2-3. This receptor was taken from a human donor in good health. The CDR3 region is CASSIFLTSTDTQYF.